The rows below give T cell receptor beta chains drawn from one sample of a study of shared clonotypes between healthy human individuals. Profiled with immunoSEQ multiplex PCR; TCRdb holds only in-frame clones, not every one. The sample shows more than 1,200,000 clones, approximately 98.5% of them seen only once. Source material: naive CD4+ T cells sorted from blood. These receptors were obtained from a man aged 30 to 45 in good health. CDR3s include the opening cysteine and the closing phenylalanine or tryptophan. Each record gives: J gene, V gene, D gene, CDR3 protein, CDR3 DNA. The D gene is left open where the match is weak.

>TRBJ1-5|TRBV28|-
CASLGGNSNQPQHF
TGTGCCTCCCTGGGGGGAAATAGCAATCAGCCCCAGCATTTT
>TRBJ2-3|TRBV7-9|TRBD2
CASSLEAGGPGTQYF
TGTGCCAGCAGCTTAGAGGCGGGAGGGCCGGGTACGCAGTATTTT
>TRBJ2-2|TRBV7-2|-
CASRGTGELFF
TGTGCCAGCAGAGGTACCGGGGAGCTGTTTTTT
>TRBJ2-3|TRBV18|-
CASSPPNRDGDTQYF
TGTGCCAGCTCACCACCGAACAGGGATGGAGATACGCAGTATTTT
>TRBJ2-3|TRBV19|-
CASSQGTDTQYF
TGTGCCAGTAGTCAGGGCACAGATACGCAGTATTTT
>TRBJ2-2|TRBV5-5|-
CASSLWRDNTGELFF
TGTGCCAGCAGCTTGTGGAGGGATAACACCGGGGAGCTGTTTTTT
>TRBJ1-4|TRBV6-6|-
CASSLRTEKLFF
TGTGCCAGCAGTCTCCGGACTGAAAAACTGTTTTTT
>TRBJ2-5|TRBV7-9|TRBD1
CASSSSGQGRAQYF
TGTGCCAGCAGCTCCTCGGGACAGGGAAGGGCCCAGTACTTC
>TRBJ2-1|TRBV5-5|-
CASLVRETYNEQFF
TGTGCCAGCCTAGTGAGGGAGACCTACAATGAGCAGTTCTTC
>TRBJ1-2|TRBV29-1|-
CSVMVGVLNYGYTF
TGCAGCGTTATGGTGGGGGTACTGAACTATGGCTACACCTTC
>TRBJ2-1|TRBV28|TRBD2
CASGPAGGSYNEQFF
TGTGCCAGCGGGCCAGCGGGAGGATCCTACAATGAGCAGTTCTTC